A single sample gave rise to the 9 T cell receptor beta chains below, sequenced in a study of lymphopenia after photon versus proton radiotherapy. The data were produced by immunoSEQ multiplex PCR, yet TCRdb's version contains in-frame clones alone and is incomplete. The repertoire holds 150,000 to 200,000 clones, 75% to 90% seen once, with about 4.4% in the top ten. This material consisted of peripheral blood, taken from a patient treated with photon-based radiotherapy. Source of these receptors: a man aged 50-60 years with gastric cancer.

The rearrangement joins TRBV7-2 to TRBJ2-4; D might be TRBD1 or TRBD2, each matching 5 bases. This CDR3 contains 13 residues. Trimming pared 5 bases from V and 7 bases from J, leaving 12 bases between. Germline CDR1 SGHTA, CDR2 FQGNSA. The CDR3 bases are TGTGCCAGCAGCCTGGGGACCTCCAACATTCAGTACTTC. It encodes CASSLGTSNIQYF.

The chain carries TRBV19 and TRBJ1-5; maybe TRBD1 (5 bases). Between the trimmed V and J ends, which lost 7 bases and 7 bases, there was a span of 11 bases. Per the germline V gene, CDR1 is LNHDA and CDR2 is SQIVND (reference sequence). The CDR3 is 12 amino acids. CDR3 DNA sequence: TGTGCCAGTACTATGGGGGTCCAGCCCCAGCATTTT. It codes for CASTMGVQPQHF.

This sequence joins TRBV5-1 and TRBJ1-4; a possible D gene is TRBD1 (5 bases). Deletions cut 3 bases from V and 6 bases from J, with 9 bases between. This CDR3 is 13 amino acids long. The germline V gene has CDR1 SGHRS and CDR2 YFSETQ. DNA for the CDR3: TGCGCCAGCAGCTCGGGGGACTATGAAAAACTGTTTTTT. Translation gives CASSSGDYEKLFF.

This clone was counted a single time. The gene calls are TRBV5-6 and TRBJ2-7; 10 bases line up with TRBD1. The CDR3 consists of 15 residues. V was clipped by 3 bases and J by 3 bases; unmatched bases: 6. Germline CDR1 reads SGHDT; CDR2 reads YYEEEE. CDR3 protein: CASSSPGTGDYEQYF. CDR3 coding DNA: TGTGCCAGCAGCTCGCCCGGGACAGGGGACTACGAGCAGTACTTC.

This chain links TRBV18 with TRBJ2-7, with D possibly matching TRBD2 (6 bases). The CDR3 is 13 residues long. V was pared by 3 bases and J by 6 bases, with 12 bases between. The germline V gene has CDR1 KGHSH and CDR2 LQKENI. In DNA, the CDR3 is TGTGCCAGCTCACCCGTTTCTAGCGCCGAGCAGTACTTC. As protein: CASSPVSSAEQYF. The full variable domain, completed using reference TRBV18 and TRBJ2-7, is NAGVMQNPRHLVRRRGQEARLRCSPMKGHSHVYWYRQLPEEGLKFMVYLQKENIIDESGMPKERFSAEFPKEGPSILRIQQVVRGDSAAYFCASSPVSSAEQYFGPGTRLTVT.

The count of this clone is one. The V gene is TRBV5-1, the J gene TRBJ1-1; D not resolved. Germline CDR1 reads SGHRS; CDR2 reads YFSETQ. V was shortened by 2 bases and J by 7 bases, with 9 bases between the two germline ends. The CDR3 has 12 amino acids. CDR3 loop: CASSLDLGEAFF. The CDR3 DNA sequence: TGCGCCAGCAGCTTAGACCTCGGTGAAGCTTTCTTT.

The V and J genes are TRBV19 and TRBJ2-7; D is ambiguous. The CDR3 contains 15 residues. CDR1 is LNHDA, CDR2 SQIVND, per germline (reference sequence). The V gene lost 9 bases and the J gene lost 0 bases, with 18 bases spanning the gap. CDR3 region: CASRPSFWGSYEQYF. In DNA, the CDR3 is TGTGCCAGCAGGCCCTCTTTTTGGGGCTCCTACGAGCAGTACTTC. Drawing the rest from reference TRBV19 and TRBJ2-7, the complete variable domain is DGGITQSPKYLFRKEGQNVTLSCEQNLNHDAMYWYRQDPGQGLRLIYYSQIVNDFQKGDIAEGYSVSREKKESFPLTVTSAQKNPTAFYLCASRPSFWGSYEQYFGPGTRLTVT.

J is TRBJ1-2 and V is TRBV4-3; TRBD1 is a possible D gene (5 bases). This CDR3 has 13 amino acids. V lost 0 bases to trimming and J lost 10 bases, with 12 bases between them. The germline V gene has CDR1 LGHNA and CDR2 YSLEER. The CDR3 is CASSQDGGLDYTF. CDR3 in DNA: TGCGCCAGCAGCCAAGATGGGGGATTGGACTACACCTTC.

The V gene is TRBV5-1, the J gene TRBJ1-2; 9 bases line up with TRBD1. Germline V CDR1 and CDR2: SGHRS, YFSETQ. The V gene end was trimmed by 7 bases and the J gene end by 3 bases; junction bases not matched to a gene: 16. The CDR3 runs 17 residues. The chain's CDR3 is CASAVGTGRTSDYGYTF. The CDR3 nucleotides read TGCGCCAGCGCAGTGGGGACAGGGAGAACCTCCGACTATGGCTACACCTTC.